Each of the 23 T cell receptor beta chains below was sequenced from the same sample in a study of blood T cell repertoires in COVID-19. The protocol was immunoSEQ multiplex PCR, while the TCRdb copy is restricted to in-frame clones and leaves out a portion. The data contain under 150,000 clones, roughly three quarters of them singletons. The sample was peripheral blood. The receptors shown here come from a man older than 75 with acute or convalescent COVID-19.

The chain recombines TRBV5-1 with TRBJ1-2, with D perhaps matching TRBD1 (6 bases). CDR1 is SGHRS and CDR2 is YFSETQ in the germline V gene. V dropped 0 bases and J dropped 4 bases, with 13 bases sitting between them. The CDR3 extends over 15 amino acids. As DNA, the CDR3 is TGCGCCAGCAGCTTGGCCGCCGGGACAACCTATGGCTACACCTTC. Translating gives CASSLAAGTTYGYTF.

The chain joins TRBV27 to TRBJ2-6; the D gene is possibly TRBD2 (5 bases). The V end was cut by 1 base, the J end by 0 bases, with 13 bases between. This CDR3 is built from 18 residues. Germline CDR1 MNHEY, CDR2 SMNVEV (reference sequence). CDR3 loop: CASSLFSSEGSGANVLTF. In nucleotides, the CDR3 is TGTGCCAGCAGTTTATTTAGTTCTGAGGGCTCTGGGGCCAACGTCCTGACTTTC.

Remarks on this clone: The sample contains more than one DNA sequence encoding this CDR3. V and J are TRBV27 and TRBJ1-2, with D tentatively TRBD1 (5 bases). The germline V and J ends were trimmed by 6 bases and 2 bases, with 7 bases remaining between them. Germline CDR1 is MNHEY and CDR2 is SMNVEV (reference sequence). This CDR3 has 12 residues. The CDR3 DNA is TGTGCCAGCAGCCCAGGGAACTATGGCTACACCTTC. This sequence encodes CASSPGNYGYTF.

The chain employs TRBV27 and TRBJ2-5; 9 nucleotides line up with TRBD1. CDR1 is MNHEY and CDR2 is SMNVEV in the germline V gene (reference sequence). J gave up 5 bases and V 6 bases, and 13 bases lay outside the gene matches. This CDR3 comprises 16 residues. For the CDR3, the DNA is TGTGCCAGCAGACGGCAGACAGGGGGTTTTCGGGAGACCCAGTACTTC. This codes for CASRRQTGGFRETQYF.

A note on this clone: One end of the junction varies from germline; a read error may be responsible. The V and J genes are TRBV6-1 and TRBJ2-7, with a weak D call TRBD2 (6 bases). Germline V gene sequence: CDR1 MNHNS, CDR2 SASEGT. There are 13 residues in the CDR3. In DNA form, the CDR3 reads TGTGCCAGCAGGGAAGGAGTCGGAGGGTCCCAGTACTTC. Amino acids: CASREGVGGSQYF.

The rearrangement joins TRBV5-1 to TRBJ1-2; D call uncertain. Germline V gene data show CDR1 as SGHRS and CDR2 as YFSETQ. This CDR3 comprises 14 residues. Trimming removed 7 bases from V and 0 bases from J, with 13 bases in between. DNA for the CDR3: TGCGCCAGCCGAGGGCAGCCAACTAACTATGGCTACACCTTC. Its protein product is CASRGQPTNYGYTF.

This rearrangement joins TRBV7-9 to TRBJ2-3, with 8 bases that match TRBD1. Germline CDR1 is SEHNR and CDR2 is FQNEAQ (reference sequence). Losses at the gene ends were 3 bases for V and 3 bases for J; bases not matched to a gene: 11. This CDR3 has 17 amino acids. The DNA of the CDR3 is TGTGCCAGCAGCTTTATTACCGGACAGGGACCGACAGATACGCAGTATTTT. Translating it yields CASSFITGQGPTDTQYF.

This clone was counted only a few times. The chain recombines TRBV24-1 with TRBJ2-7; 8 bases are a match to TRBD1. Germline V CDR1 and CDR2: KGHDR, SFDVKD. The CDR3 contains 13 residues. V gave up 7 bases and J gave up 7 bases; unmatched junction bases: 8. The DNA for the CDR3 is TGTGCCACCAGCCAGACAGGGGATGGGGAGCAGTACTTC. Amino acids: CATSQTGDGEQYF.

This clone was seen only a few times. The V call is TRBV7-2, the J call TRBJ2-4; 10 nucleotides agree with TRBD1. Germline V gives CDR1 SGHTA, CDR2 FQGNSA. The CDR3 consists of 15 residues. The V and J ends lost 4 bases and 5 bases, in that order; junction bases with no gene match: 5. The DNA for the CDR3 is TGTGCCAGCAGCTGGGACAGGGGAAGAGAAAACATTCAGTACTTC. This codes for CASSWDRGRENIQYF. Together with reference TRBV7-2 and TRBJ2-4, the CDR3 gives the full variable domain: GAGVSQSPSNKVTEKGKDVELRCDPISGHTALYWYRQSLGQGLEFLIYFQGNSAPDKSGLPSDRFSAERTGGSVSTLTIQRTQQEDSAVYLCASSWDRGRENIQYFGAGTRLSVL.

This clone has a handful of counts. The V gene is TRBV7-9, the J gene TRBJ2-7; 10 bases agree with TRBD1. CDR1 and CDR2 (germline): SEHNR, FQNEAQ (reference sequence). The CDR3 covers 15 residues. V lost 5 bases, J lost 1 base, and 5 bases stayed unmatched. CDR3 sequence reads: CASSPTGGPSYEQYF. DNA of the CDR3: TGTGCCAGCAGCCCGACAGGGGGCCCTTCCTACGAGCAGTACTTC. The variable domain in full, with the rest retrieved from reference TRBV7-9 and TRBJ2-7, is DTGVSQNPRHKITKRGQNVTFRCDPISEHNRLYWYRQTLGQGPEFLTYFQNEAQLEKSRLLSDRFSAERPKGSFSTLEIQRTEQGDSAMYLCASSPTGGPSYEQYFGPGTRLTVT.

With regard to this clone: The junction shows a germline mismatch at one end, possibly a read error. The chain uses TRBV2 and TRBJ2-6, with 11 positions matching TRBD1. The CDR3 is made up of 17 amino acids. Germline-derived CDR1 and CDR2 are SNHLY and FYNNEI. CDR3 amino acids: CASSEGTGGFGANVLTF. CDR3 sequence (DNA): TGTGCCAGCAGCGAAGGGACAGGGGGTTTTGGGGCCAACGTCCTGACTTTC.

Comment on this clone: The sample contains more than one DNA sequence encoding this CDR3. V usage is TRBV5-6 and J usage is TRBJ2-7; TRBD1 might be the D (6 bases). V gave up 3 bases and J gave up 7 bases, with 11 bases separating them. The CDR3 spans 12 residues. In germline, CDR1 is SGHDT, CDR2 YYEEEE. CDR3 DNA sequence: TGTGCCAGCAGCTACAGGGTTGGGGAGCAGTACTTC. Translated, it gives CASSYRVGEQYF.

The chain uses TRBV5-4 and TRBJ1-6; TRBD1 aligns across 9 bases. Germline values: CDR1 SGHNT, CDR2 YYREEE (reference sequence). The CDR3 is 15 residues long. The V gene end was trimmed by 3 bases and the J gene end by 9 bases; junction bases not matched to a gene: 7. The CDR3 DNA reads TGTGCCAGCAGCTCTCCGACAGGGGGTCGTTCACCCCTCCACTTT. Protein product: CASSSPTGGRSPLHF.

V is TRBV10-3 and J is TRBJ2-2; TRBD2 aligns across 7 bases. The CDR3 length is 17 residues. The ends lost 4 bases at V and 0 bases at J; junction bases unmatched: 8. Germline CDR1 is ENHRY and CDR2 is SYGVKD. This CDR3 is CAISGLAELANTGELFF. CDR3 DNA sequence: TGTGCCATCAGTGGACTAGCCGAATTAGCGAACACCGGGGAGCTGTTTTTT.

V is TRBV19 and J is TRBJ2-1, with 10 bases identical to TRBD2. In germline, CDR1 is LNHDA, CDR2 SQIVND (reference sequence). This CDR3 is 17 amino acids long. V lost 5 bases and J lost 1; bases outside the gene matches: 8. The DNA of the CDR3 is TGTGCCAGTAGTCAACTCGGGACTAGCGTTTCCTACAATGAGCAGTTCTTC. Its protein product is CASSQLGTSVSYNEQFF.

This sequence joins TRBV7-8 and TRBJ2-3; possibly TRBD2 for D (6 bases). Trimming took off 1 base at V and 3 bases at J, with 17 bases between the two ends. The CDR3 is 17 amino acids. Germline V CDR1 and CDR2: SGHVS, FQNEAQ. As DNA, the CDR3 is TGTGCCAGCAGCTTAGTCGGGGACTCCTCAAGGACAGATACGCAGTATTTT. It yields the protein CASSLVGDSSRTDTQYF.

This clone has only one observation. The genes are TRBV3-1 (or the pseudogene TRBV3-2) and TRBJ1-6; TRBD1 matches at 7 bases. CDR1 is LGHDT, CDR2 YNNKEL, per germline (reference sequence). The V gene end was trimmed by 4 bases and the J gene end by 5 bases; junction bases not matched to a gene: 2. There are 14 residues in the CDR3. The CDR3 reads CASSRDRDNSPLHF. The CDR3 DNA is TGTGCCAGCAGCCGTGACAGGGATAATTCACCCCTCCACTTT.

This clone was seen repeatedly, ten times or more. The chain has TRBV2 and TRBJ2-7, with a weak D call TRBD1 (5 bases). The CDR3 consists of 13 residues. The V gene lost 8 bases and the J gene lost 4 bases, with 15 bases spanning the gap. CDR1 SNHLY and CDR2 FYNNEI come from the germline V gene. The CDR3 DNA sequence: TGTGCCAGCGCAGGGTGGGGAAATTACGAGCAGTACTTC. Its protein is CASAGWGNYEQYF.

This rearrangement joins TRBV15 to TRBJ2-7; unclear D gene. The germline V gene encodes CDR1 LNHNV and CDR2 YYDKDF (reference sequence). The CDR3 runs to 15 residues. Trimming removed 0 bases from V and 1 base from J, with 10 bases in between. The CDR3 nucleotides read TGTGCCACCAGCAGAGATTTGGTCGGGTCCTACGAGCAGTACTTC. Translated, it gives CATSRDLVGSYEQYF.

This rearrangement joins TRBV30 to TRBJ1-2, with a possible D match to TRBD1 (5 bases). CDR1 GTSNPN and CDR2 SVGIG come from the germline V gene (reference sequence). The CDR3 is 16 amino acids. Trimming cost V 2 bases and J 5 bases, with 21 bases left between them. Here the CDR3 DNA reads TGTGCCTGGAGTCTCCAAACGGCAGGGTGGGTTTATGGCTACACCTTC. It specifies CAWSLQTAGWVYGYTF.

This clone was observed a handful of times. Different DNA sequences within this sample yield the same CDR3. The chain carries TRBV6-5 and TRBJ1-1, with TRBD1 matching over 7 bases. V was clipped by 5 bases and J by 0 bases; unmatched bases: 3. The germline V gene has CDR1 MNHEY and CDR2 SVGAGI. CDR3 size: 14 residues. The CDR3 coding sequence is TGTGCCAGCAGTAAGACAGGGCTGAACACTGAAGCTTTCTTT. Its protein is CASSKTGLNTEAFF.

The rearrangement joins TRBV10-3 to TRBJ1-6, with D unresolved. CDR1 is ENHRY, CDR2 SYGVKD, per germline. The CDR3 is 13 amino acids. The V and J ends lost 3 bases and 9 bases respectively, with 9 bases between them. Written as DNA, the CDR3 is TGTGCCATCAGTGAAGAAATCGGTTCACCCCTCCACTTT. Protein: CAISEEIGSPLHF.

The chain uses TRBV6-2 or TRBV6-3 and TRBJ1-2, with D tentatively TRBD1 (5 bases). Germline assignment: CDR1 MNHEY and CDR2 SVGEGT. Trimming pared 2 bases from V and 8 bases from J, leaving 12 bases between. This CDR3 contains 13 residues. The CDR3 loop is CASSYAGKDGYTF. For the CDR3, the DNA is TGTGCCAGCAGTTACGCAGGGAAGGACGGCTACACCTTC.